The next 21 T cell receptor beta chains were all read from a single sample in a study of tumor-infiltrating lymphocytes in primary liver carcinoma. The authors made TCR beta cDNA from 400 to 550 ng total RNA with a constant-region primer. Slightly modified ARM-PCR with three nested multiplex PCR rounds yielded TCR beta libraries. Two initial PCR rounds of ten to eleven cycles each paired TRBV1-TRBV30 forward primers with a C-beta reverse primer. TCRdb processed the multiplex PCR reads anew with MiXCR; each CDR3 protein has one entry. The top ten clones hold roughly 20% of a sample with around 190,000 distinct CDR3 sequences, around four fifths of them seen once. The source material, roughly 18-32 mg of unsorted bulk tissue, was used to co-extract RNA and DNA. Material: tumor tissue from primary liver carcinoma. The receptors derive from a man aged 40-49 years with primary liver carcinoma and hepatitis B virus infection.

The chain couples TRBV6-2 or TRBV6-3 to TRBJ1-2; D is undetermined. Trimming shortened V by 7 bases and J by 4 bases, and 10 bases separated the two germline ends. The CDR3 extends over 12 amino acids. Germline CDR1 is MNHEY and CDR2 is SVGEGT. CDR3 coding DNA: TGTGCCAGCAACCCAACATCCTATGGCTACACCTTC. This codes for CASNPTSYGYTF.

The gene calls are TRBV4-1 and TRBJ2-1, with 7 positions matching TRBD2. The CDR3 totals 19 residues. Per germline, CDR1 MGHRA and CDR2 YSYEKL. The junction had 20 bases not matched to a gene; V was cut back by 0 bases and J by 9 bases. CDR3 sequence: CASSQDRGGRVRVRSEQFF. CDR3 sequence (DNA): TGCGCCAGCAGCCAAGACCGAGGAGGGAGGGTCAGAGTGCGCAGTGAGCAGTTCTTC.

Worth noting for this clonotype: As the CDR3 is not closed by the conserved phenylalanine or tryptophan, this likely results from a read error. This sequence joins TRBV6-6 and TRBJ2-7; tentative D call: TRBD1 (6 bases). The CDR3 extends over 17 amino acids. Germline V CDR1 and CDR2: MNHNY, SVGAGI (reference sequence). V lost 4 bases and J lost 9, with 28 bases in between. The CDR3 loop is CASSSSSNQGPRDVQYL. The CDR3 DNA sequence: TGTGCCAGCAGTTCCTCGTCGAACCAGGGGCCTAGGGACGTGCAGTACTTG.

As for this clonotype: One end of the junction does not line up with germline, which may come from a read error. V gene TRBV4-3 combines with J gene TRBJ1-1; D may be TRBD1 (5 bases). The length of the CDR3 is 13 residues. Per germline, CDR1 LGHNA and CDR2 YSLEER. Here the CDR3 DNA reads TGCGCCAGCAGCCTCGGGGGGTTTACTGTAGCTCTCTTT. This encodes CASSLGGFTVALF.

About this clonotype: Compared with germline, one end of the junction differs, possibly owing to a read error. The rearrangement links TRBV6-1 to TRBJ2-2; D ambiguous. The CDR3 contains 17 residues. Germline assignment: CDR1 MNHNS and CDR2 SASEGT. DNA for the CDR3: TGTACCAGCAGGATCGAGTCCGTGGTTATGGCCACCGGGGAGCTGTTTTTT. Protein: CTSRIESVVMATGELFF.

Points on this clonotype: Germline and junction disagree at one end, which may indicate a read error. V is TRBV11-2 and J is TRBJ2-7, with D maybe TRBD1 (5 bases). CDR1 SGHAT and CDR2 FQNNGV come from the germline V gene. This CDR3 spans 14 amino acids. The CDR3 sequence is CASSSYRNSYDQYF. The CDR3 bases are TGTGCCAGCAGCTCATACAGGAACTCCTACGATCAGTACTTC.

Comments on this clonotype: Germline and junction disagree at one end, which may indicate a read error. The rearrangement links TRBV30 to TRBJ1-5, with D perhaps TRBD1 (6 bases). The CDR3 runs to 13 residues. Germline V gene data show CDR1 as GTSNPN and CDR2 as SVGIG (reference sequence). For the CDR3, the DNA is TGTGCCTGGAGGAGGAGGGGGGATCAGCCCCGGCATTTT. Translated: CAWRRRGDQPRHF.

A remark on this clonotype: One end of the junction varies from germline; a read error may be responsible. This sequence joins TRBV29-1 and TRBJ2-1; TRBD2 is a possible D gene (5 bases). Per germline, CDR1 SQVTM and CDR2 ANQGSEA. The CDR3 consists of 15 residues. CDR3 residues: CSVDSRRVGYNEHFF. The CDR3 coding sequence is TGCAGCGTTGATTCTCGGCGGGTGGGCTACAATGAGCATTTCTTC.

This clonotype has just one count. The final CDR3 position lacks the conserved phenylalanine or tryptophan, pointing to a likely read error. CDR3 nucleotide sequence: TGCGCCAGCAGCCCCGAATTAGCGGGGGCTTACAATGGGCAGTTCTTA. This translates into CASSPELAGAYNGQFL. The chain links TRBV4-1 to TRBJ2-1, with 9 nucleotides matching TRBD2. The CDR3 has 16 amino acids. Per the germline V gene, CDR1 is MGHRA and CDR2 is YSYEKL.

As regards this clonotype: At one end the junction does not follow the germline gene, possibly because of a read error. CDR3: CVCRLGQASSYNEQSF. CDR3 bases: TGTGTCTGCAGGTTGGGACAGGCCAGCTCCTACAATGAGCAGTCCTTC. The J gene is TRBJ2-1, the V gene TRBV11-1; 8 nucleotides agree with TRBD1. The germline V gene encodes CDR1 SGHAT and CDR2 FQDESV (reference sequence). The CDR3 runs 16 residues.

This clonotype showed up many times. The chain recombines TRBV5-1 with TRBJ2-1; TRBD2 matches at 12 bases. The CDR3 spans 19 residues. J lost 4 bases, V lost 3 bases, and 14 bases had no gene match. Germline V gives CDR1 SGHRS, CDR2 YFSETQ. CDR3 nucleotide sequence: TGCGCCAGCAGCTCGAGGGGTCTAGCGGGAGGGAACTATTACAATGAGCAGTTCTTC. It encodes CASSSRGLAGGNYYNEQFF.

By frequency in the sample, this clonotype is medium-sized. The CDR3 bases are TGCAGCGTTGGAGAGGTATACAATGAGCAGTTCTTC. Translation: CSVGEVYNEQFF. The genes are TRBV29-1 and TRBJ2-1; no clear D. The CDR3 covers 12 residues. Germline V gene lookup returns CDR1 SQVTM and CDR2 ANQGSEA. V lost 4 bases to trimming and J lost 4 bases, with 8 bases between them.

The gene calls are TRBV29-1 and TRBJ2-3; D uncertain. The CDR3 has 16 residues. CDR1 and CDR2 (germline): SQVTM, ANQGSEA. The V and J ends lost 6 bases and 11 bases respectively, with 30 bases between them. The CDR3 DNA follows: TGCAGCGTCGCCGGAGTGGACGGACGTAGCACAAATATGCAGTATTTT. Protein sequence: CSVAGVDGRSTNMQYF.

A word on this clonotype: The CDR3 does not close with the conserved phenylalanine or tryptophan, likely indicating a read error. The J gene is TRBJ2-5, the V gene TRBV5-4; 8 bases match TRBD1. The closer fit of TRBJ2-1 to the DNA end suggests the J call may be wrong. The CDR3 has 16 amino acids. The germline gives CDR1 SGHNT, CDR2 YYREEE (reference sequence). The CDR3 DNA is TGTGCCAGCAGCGGAACCACAGGGGGGAGGATGGAGACCCAGTTCTTA. The encoded protein is CASSGTTGGRMETQFL.

This clonotype has at least ten counts. The chain employs TRBV7-8 and TRBJ2-2; D is unclear. The CDR3 is made up of 15 amino acids. Deletions cut 2 bases from V and 3 bases from J, with 10 bases between. Germline loops: CDR1 SGHVS, CDR2 FQNEAQ. The CDR3 protein is CASSLIRSDTGELFF. CDR3 bases: TGTGCCAGCAGCTTAATTCGGTCGGACACCGGGGAGCTGTTTTTT.

The V and J genes are TRBV5-6 and TRBJ2-7, with unresolved D. This CDR3 has 15 amino acids. Trimming pared 5 bases from V and 0 bases from J, leaving 15 bases between. Germline V CDR1 and CDR2: SGHDT, YYEEEE. The CDR3 DNA follows: TGTGCCAGCAGTCGGACCTGGAACTACTCCTACGAGCAGTACTTC. Amino acids: CASSRTWNYSYEQYF.

Concerning this clonotype itself: This is likely a read error, given that the CDR3 carries no conserved phenylalanine or tryptophan at its end. This chain connects TRBV6-1 to TRBJ1-5, with a weak D call TRBD1 (5 bases). Germline CDR1 reads MNHNS; CDR2 reads SASEGT. This CDR3 has 13 residues. Between the trimmed V and J ends, which lost 9 bases and 6 bases, there was a span of 15 bases. CDR3 sequence: CASKVSGSQPQHY. CDR3 sequence (DNA): TGTGCCAGTAAAGTATCAGGGTCTCAGCCCCAGCATTAT.

This chain joins TRBV12-3 or TRBV12-4 and TRBJ1-3, with D possibly matching TRBD1 (5 bases). Trimming removed 6 bases from V and 2 bases from J, with 11 bases in between. CDR3 length: 14 amino acids. CDR3 protein: CASSSRQPGNTIYF. The CDR3 DNA reads as TGTGCCAGCAGCTCGAGACAGCCTGGAAACACCATATATTTT.

In the case of this clonotype: The junction differs from germline at one of its ends, possibly a read error. V gene TRBV12-3 or TRBV12-4 combines with J gene TRBJ1-2, with a possible D match to TRBD1 (5 bases). This CDR3 region has 13 residues. Here the CDR3 DNA reads TGTGCCAGCAGTTTAGGGATAGGGGCGGGCTACATCTTC. This gives the protein CASSLGIGAGYIF.

The V gene is TRBV12-3 or TRBV12-4, the J gene TRBJ2-7, with D possibly being TRBD1 (5 bases). This CDR3 is 14 amino acids long. Trimming took off 8 bases at V and 3 bases at J, with 17 bases between the two ends. The CDR3 region has the DNA TGTGCCAGCGCCAAGGGGTGTCAGTTCTACGAGCAGTACTTC. This translates into CASAKGCQFYEQYF.

Remarks on this clonotype: An end of the junction differs from the germline gene, which may be a read error. The gene calls are TRBV29-1 and TRBJ2-7, with D perhaps being TRBD1 or TRBD2 (5 bases each). CDR3 length: 16 residues. Germline V gene lookup returns CDR1 SQVTM and CDR2 ANQGSEA. CDR3 region: CSATTSGTGTPYERYF. The DNA of the CDR3 is TGCAGCGCCACGACATCTGGGACCGGCACCCCCTACGAGCGGTACTTC.